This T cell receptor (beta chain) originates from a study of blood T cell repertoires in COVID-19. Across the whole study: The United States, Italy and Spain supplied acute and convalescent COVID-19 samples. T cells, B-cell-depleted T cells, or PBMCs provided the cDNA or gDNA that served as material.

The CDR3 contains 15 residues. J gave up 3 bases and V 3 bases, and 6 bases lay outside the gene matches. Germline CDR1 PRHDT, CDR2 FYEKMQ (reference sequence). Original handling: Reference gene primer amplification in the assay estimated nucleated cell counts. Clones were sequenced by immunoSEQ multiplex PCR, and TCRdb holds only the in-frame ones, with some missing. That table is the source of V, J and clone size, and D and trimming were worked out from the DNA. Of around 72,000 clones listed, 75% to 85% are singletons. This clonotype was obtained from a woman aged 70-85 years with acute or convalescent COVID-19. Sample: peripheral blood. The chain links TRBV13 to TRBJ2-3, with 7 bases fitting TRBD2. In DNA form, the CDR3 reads TGTGCCAGCAGCTTGCGGGAGTTCGTTACAGATACGCAGTATTTT. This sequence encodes CASSLREFVTDTQYF.